These 10 T cell receptor beta chains were sequenced from one sample in a study of Graves' ophthalmopathy and Graves' hyperthyroidism. The sequenced template was RNA, covering the TCR beta CDR3 region. The library came from an HTBI-primed first-round RT-PCR and a second-round multiplex PCR. A single record per CDR3 protein comes from TCRdb applying MiXCR to the multiplex PCR reads. This sample has over a million distinct CDR3 sequences, with about 35% found just once. Sequenced material: peripheral blood or thyroid tissue (not recorded which). These receptors were obtained from an adult man with Graves' hyperthyroidism.

The chain is built from TRBV10-3 and TRBJ1-2; 7 bases align to TRBD1. The CDR3 length is 13 residues. After removal of 10 bases from V and 4 bases from J, the junction contained 9 bases not matched to a gene. Germline lookup yields CDR1 ENHRY and CDR2 SYGVKD. The CDR3, as DNA: TGTGCCAGCAGACCCTACAGGGGCTATGGCTACACCTTC. It encodes CASRPYRGYGYTF.

The sample holds a few counts of this clonotype. CDR3 nucleotide sequence: TGTGCCAGTAGTATGACGGCACAGGGAGGAGATGAGCAGTTCTTC. Translated: CASSMTAQGGDEQFF. The chain is built from TRBV19 and TRBJ2-1; D tentatively fits TRBD1 or TRBD2 (6 bases each). V dropped 3 bases and J dropped 8 bases, with 17 bases sitting between them. The V gene's germline CDR1 is LNHDA and CDR2 SQIVND (reference sequence). There are 15 residues in the CDR3.

The table lists this clonotype with a few counts. The chain joins TRBV12-3 or TRBV12-4 to TRBJ1-1, with D maybe TRBD1 (5 bases). Trimming shortened V by 0 bases and J by 5 bases, and 10 bases separated the two germline ends. The CDR3 loop spans 14 amino acids. CDR3: CASSLAGARTEAFF. As DNA, the CDR3 is TGTGCCAGCAGTTTAGCTGGGGCGCGAACTGAAGCTTTCTTT.

This clonotype has just a few counts. The chain uses TRBV4-3 and TRBJ2-7; D perhaps matches TRBD1 (6 bases). The CDR3 has 15 residues. V was pared by 1 base and J by 4 bases, with 14 bases between. Germline V CDR1 and CDR2: LGHNA, YSLEER. DNA for the CDR3: TGCGCCAGCAGCCAAGCCCCCCTACAGGGTTACGAGCAGTACTTC. Its protein is CASSQAPLQGYEQYF.

V gene TRBV7-2 combines with J gene TRBJ2-2; no definite D call. The CDR3 sequence is 13 residues long. The V gene lost 5 bases and the J gene lost 2 bases, with 6 bases spanning the gap. In germline, CDR1 is SGHTA, CDR2 FQGNSA. The CDR3 reads CASSTQNTGELFF. The CDR3 bases are TGTGCCAGCAGCACCCAAAACACCGGGGAGCTGTTTTTT. Full variable domain (remainder filled in from reference TRBV7-2 and TRBJ2-2): GAGVSQSPSNKVTEKGKDVELRCDPISGHTALYWYRQSLGQGLEFLIYFQGNSAPDKSGLPSDRFSAERTGGSVSTLTIQRTQQEDSAVYLCASSTQNTGELFFGEGSRLTVL.

This clonotype was recorded at least ten times. CDR3 protein: CASSYNRLSNYGYTF. The CDR3 DNA is TGTGCCAGCAGCTACAACAGGCTCTCAAACTATGGCTACACCTTC. The gene calls are TRBV7-2 and TRBJ1-2; possible D gene TRBD1, 5 bases. CDR1 and CDR2 (germline): SGHTA, FQGNSA. The CDR3 extends over 15 amino acids. Trimming removed 4 bases from V and 2 bases from J, with 14 bases in between.

This clonotype was seen a few times. The rearrangement joins TRBV11-2 to TRBJ1-5, with 7 nucleotides matching TRBD1. Trimming at V came to 2 bases and at J to 3 bases, leaving 4 bases not matched to a gene. Germline V gives CDR1 SGHAT, CDR2 FQNNGV. The length of the CDR3 is 15 residues. This CDR3 is CASSLTGDNNQPQHF. The DNA of the CDR3 is TGTGCCAGCAGCTTAACAGGGGACAACAATCAGCCCCAGCATTTT.

V and J are TRBV7-2 and TRBJ1-4; 8 bases fit TRBD1. Germline-derived CDR1 and CDR2 are SGHTA and FQGNSA. There are 15 residues in the CDR3. V lost 5 bases and J lost 8; bases outside the gene matches: 10. Here the CDR3 DNA reads TGTGCCAGCAGCCTCCAGACAGGGGTGGGCGAAAAACTGTTTTTT. It specifies CASSLQTGVGEKLFF.

V and J are TRBV29-1 and TRBJ2-5, with 14 bases matching TRBD2. From germline, CDR1 is SQVTM and CDR2 ANQGSEA. This CDR3 has 15 residues. The V segment lost 4 bases and the J segment 5 bases; nucleotides outside the gene matches: 6. This chain's CDR3 is CSVGRLAGGPETQYF. CDR3 nucleotide sequence: TGCAGCGTTGGTAGACTAGCGGGAGGGCCCGAGACCCAGTACTTC.

Regarding this clonotype: A read error is likely, as this CDR3 ends without the conserved phenylalanine or tryptophan. The DNA is left out, because the CDR3 cannot be placed on it with certainty; the CDR3 is given as TCRdb lists it. The chain couples TRBV28 to TRBJ2-7; the D call TRBD1 from the table was never checked on the DNA. The germline CDR1 and CDR2 sequences are MDHEN and SYDVKM. The CDR3 length equals 11 residues, ends included. This CDR3 reads CASSSTGSLSI.